This paragraph reports one T cell receptor (beta chain). Its antigen remains unidentified. These data belong to a study of T cells generated in artificial thymic organoids. Semi-nested PCR with reverse primers in the TRAC or TRBC constant regions amplified each chain separately. TCRdb redid the calling of the 5' RACE reads with MiXCR, one entry per CDR3 protein. The sample lists fewer than 9,500 distinct CDR3 sequences, more than 20% occurring once. Organoids aggregated human HSPCs with DLL1-transduced murine MS5 stromal cells. The seeding cells were CD34+CD3- hematopoietic stem and progenitor cells purified by FACS to remove T cells. Total RNA came from around 40,000 to 200,000 sorted cells. Germline V lookup: CDR1 SEHNR, CDR2 FQNEAQ (reference sequence). The CDR3 extends over 12 amino acids. V was trimmed by 5 bases and J by 5 bases, leaving 10 bases between them.

V is TRBV7-9 and J is TRBJ2-7, with D hard to call. This TCR derives from a human donor who gave cord blood stem cells for thymic organoid culture, a cardiac surgery patient who gave postnatal thymus, or a blood donor (not recorded which). The material sequenced was naive CD8+ T cells grown in artificial thymic organoids from cord blood stem and progenitor cells. The subset here: CD3+TCRalphabeta+CD8SP T cells; for blood, CD45RO-CCR7+ naive CD8+ T cells. The CDR3 loop is CASSPRSHEQYF. The CDR3 nucleotides are TGTGCCAGCAGCCCGAGGAGTCACGAGCAGTACTTC.